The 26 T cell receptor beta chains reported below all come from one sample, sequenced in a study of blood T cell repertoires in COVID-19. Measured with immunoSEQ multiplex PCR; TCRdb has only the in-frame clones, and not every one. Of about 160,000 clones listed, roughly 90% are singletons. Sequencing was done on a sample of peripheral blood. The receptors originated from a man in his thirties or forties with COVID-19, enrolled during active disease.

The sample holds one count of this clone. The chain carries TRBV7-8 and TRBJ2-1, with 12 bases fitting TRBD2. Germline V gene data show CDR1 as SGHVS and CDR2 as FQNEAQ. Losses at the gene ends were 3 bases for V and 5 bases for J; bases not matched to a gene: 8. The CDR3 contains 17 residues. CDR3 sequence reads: CASSFSLAGGLNNEQFF. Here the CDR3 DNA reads TGTGCCAGCAGCTTTTCCCTAGCGGGAGGGCTTAACAATGAGCAGTTCTTC.

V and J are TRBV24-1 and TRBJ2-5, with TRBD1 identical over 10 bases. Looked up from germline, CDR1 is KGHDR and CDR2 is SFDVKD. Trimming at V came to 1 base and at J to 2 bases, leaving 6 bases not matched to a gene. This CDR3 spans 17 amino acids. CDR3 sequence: CATSDFNTGQGQETQYF. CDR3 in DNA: TGTGCCACCAGTGATTTTAATACGGGACAGGGGCAAGAGACCCAGTACTTC.

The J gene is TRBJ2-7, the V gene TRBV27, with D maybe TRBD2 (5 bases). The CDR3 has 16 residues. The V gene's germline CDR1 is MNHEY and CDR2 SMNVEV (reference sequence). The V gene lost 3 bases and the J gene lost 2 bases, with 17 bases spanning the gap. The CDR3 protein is CASSFYGPTSTYEQYF. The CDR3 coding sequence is TGTGCCAGCAGTTTTTACGGACCCACTAGTACCTACGAGCAGTACTTC.

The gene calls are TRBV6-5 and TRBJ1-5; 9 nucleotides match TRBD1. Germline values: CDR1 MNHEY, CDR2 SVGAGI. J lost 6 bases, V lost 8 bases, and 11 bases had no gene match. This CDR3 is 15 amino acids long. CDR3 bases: TGTGCCAGCCGACCGGGACAGGGTGAGGCTCAGCCCCAGCATTTT. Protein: CASRPGQGEAQPQHF.

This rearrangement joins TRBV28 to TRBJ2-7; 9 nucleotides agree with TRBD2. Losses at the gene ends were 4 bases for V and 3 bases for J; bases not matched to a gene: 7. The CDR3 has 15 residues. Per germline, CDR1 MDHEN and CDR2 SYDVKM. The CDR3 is CASSSAGGMGYEQYF. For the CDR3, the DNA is TGTGCCAGCAGTTCCGCGGGAGGGATGGGCTACGAGCAGTACTTC. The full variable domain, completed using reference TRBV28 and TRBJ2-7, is DVKVTQSSRYLVKRTGEKVFLECVQDMDHENMFWYRQDPGLGLRLIYFSYDVKMKEKGDIPEGYSVSREKKERFSLILESASTNQTSMYLCASSSAGGMGYEQYFGPGTRLTVT.

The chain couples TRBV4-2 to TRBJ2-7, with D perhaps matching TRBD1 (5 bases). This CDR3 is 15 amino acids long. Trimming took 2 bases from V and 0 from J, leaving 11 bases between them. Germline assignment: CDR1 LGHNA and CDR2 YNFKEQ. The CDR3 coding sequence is TGTGCCAGCAGCCAACTGACAGAGAGCTCCTACGAGCAGTACTTC. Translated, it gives CASSQLTESSYEQYF.

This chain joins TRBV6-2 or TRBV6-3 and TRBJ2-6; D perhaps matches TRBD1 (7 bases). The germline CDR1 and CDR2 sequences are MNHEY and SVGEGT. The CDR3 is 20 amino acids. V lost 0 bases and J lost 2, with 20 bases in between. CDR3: CASSYSLVTGEVAGANVLTF. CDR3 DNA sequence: TGTGCCAGCAGTTACTCGTTGGTAACAGGGGAGGTCGCTGGGGCCAACGTCCTGACTTTC.

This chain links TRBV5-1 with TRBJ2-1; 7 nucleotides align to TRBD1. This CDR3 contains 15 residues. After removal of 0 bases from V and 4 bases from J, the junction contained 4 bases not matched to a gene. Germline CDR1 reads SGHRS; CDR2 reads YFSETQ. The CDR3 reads CASSLEGGQYNEQFF. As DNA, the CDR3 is TGCGCCAGCAGCTTGGAAGGGGGACAGTACAATGAGCAGTTCTTC.

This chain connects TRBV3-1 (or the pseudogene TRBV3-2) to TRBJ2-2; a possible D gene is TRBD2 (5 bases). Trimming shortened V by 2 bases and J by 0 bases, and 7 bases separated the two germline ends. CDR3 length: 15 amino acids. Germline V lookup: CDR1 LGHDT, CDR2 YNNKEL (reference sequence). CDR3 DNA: TGTGCCAGCAGCCAATCCGGGGCGAACACCGGGGAGCTGTTTTTT. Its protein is CASSQSGANTGELFF.

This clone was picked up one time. The CDR3 nucleotides read TGTGCCAGCAGCTTAGATCCGACAGGCCCGCTTTGGGGTTCACCCCTCCACTTT. It specifies CASSLDPTGPLWGSPLHF. The rearrangement uses TRBV7-2 and TRBJ1-6, with a possible D match to TRBD1 (6 bases). Per the germline V gene, CDR1 is SGHTA and CDR2 is FQGNSA. This CDR3 is built from 18 residues. V dropped 1 base and J dropped 9 bases, with 22 bases sitting between them.

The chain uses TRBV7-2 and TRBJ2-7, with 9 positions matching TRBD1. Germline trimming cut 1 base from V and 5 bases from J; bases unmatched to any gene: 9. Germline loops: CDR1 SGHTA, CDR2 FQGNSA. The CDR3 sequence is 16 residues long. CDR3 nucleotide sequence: TGTGCCAGCAGCTTAGTCTTCCGGGACAGGGCCAACGAGCAGTACTTC. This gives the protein CASSLVFRDRANEQYF.

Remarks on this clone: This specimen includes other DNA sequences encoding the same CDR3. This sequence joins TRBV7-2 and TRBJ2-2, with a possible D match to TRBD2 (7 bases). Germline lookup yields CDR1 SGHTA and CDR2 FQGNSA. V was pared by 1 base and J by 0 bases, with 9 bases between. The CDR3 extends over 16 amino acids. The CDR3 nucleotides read TGTGCCAGCAGCTTAGTAGGGGGGGCGAACACCGGGGAGCTGTTTTTT. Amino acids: CASSLVGGANTGELFF.

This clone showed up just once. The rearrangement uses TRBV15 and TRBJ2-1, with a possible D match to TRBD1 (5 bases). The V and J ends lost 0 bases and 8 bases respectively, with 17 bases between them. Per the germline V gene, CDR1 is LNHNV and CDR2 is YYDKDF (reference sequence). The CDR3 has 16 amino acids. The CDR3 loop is CATSREGRVLSYEQFF. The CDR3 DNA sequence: TGTGCCACCAGCAGAGAGGGCAGGGTTTTATCGTATGAGCAGTTCTTC.

CDR3 loop: CASSLRQGATGELFF. CDR3 bases: TGTGCCAGCAGCTTAAGGCAGGGGGCGACCGGGGAGCTGTTTTTT. The V and J genes are TRBV5-4 and TRBJ2-2; TRBD1 matches at 8 bases. CDR1 is SGHNT, CDR2 YYREEE, per germline (reference sequence). V lost 2 bases and J lost 5; bases outside the gene matches: 5. This CDR3 is 15 amino acids long.

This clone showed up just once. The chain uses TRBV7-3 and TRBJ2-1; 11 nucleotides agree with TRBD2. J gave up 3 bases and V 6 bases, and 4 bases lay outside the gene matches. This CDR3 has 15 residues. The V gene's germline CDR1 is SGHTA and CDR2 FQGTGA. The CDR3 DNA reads TGTGCCAGCAGGTTGACTAGCGGGGACTACAATGAGCAGTTCTTC. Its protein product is CASRLTSGDYNEQFF.

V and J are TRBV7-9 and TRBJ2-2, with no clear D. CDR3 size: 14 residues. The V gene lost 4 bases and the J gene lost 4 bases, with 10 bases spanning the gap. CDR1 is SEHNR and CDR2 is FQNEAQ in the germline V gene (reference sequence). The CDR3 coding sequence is TGTGCCAGCAGCTCTCTACGATCCACCGGGGAGCTGTTTTTT. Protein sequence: CASSSLRSTGELFF.

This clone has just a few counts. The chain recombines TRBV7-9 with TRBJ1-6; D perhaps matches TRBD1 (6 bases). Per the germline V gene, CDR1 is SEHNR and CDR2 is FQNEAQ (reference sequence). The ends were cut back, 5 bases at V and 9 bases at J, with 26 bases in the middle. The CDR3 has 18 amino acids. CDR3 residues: CASSPDGSLAGGGSPLHF. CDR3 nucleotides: TGTGCCAGCAGCCCGGACGGGAGCTTGGCGGGGGGCGGTTCACCCCTCCACTTT.

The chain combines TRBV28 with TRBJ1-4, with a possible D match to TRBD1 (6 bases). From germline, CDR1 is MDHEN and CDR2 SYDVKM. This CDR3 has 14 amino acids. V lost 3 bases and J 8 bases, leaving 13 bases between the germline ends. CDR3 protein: CASSFPGGGEKLFF. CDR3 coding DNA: TGTGCCAGCAGTTTCCCGGGGGGCGGGGAAAAACTGTTTTTT.

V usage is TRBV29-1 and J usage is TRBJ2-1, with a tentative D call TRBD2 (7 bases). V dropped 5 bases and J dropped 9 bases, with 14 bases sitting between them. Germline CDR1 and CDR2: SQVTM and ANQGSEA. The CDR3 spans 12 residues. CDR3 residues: CSVRGPGGEQFF. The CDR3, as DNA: TGCAGCGTTCGGGGGCCGGGGGGTGAGCAGTTCTTC.

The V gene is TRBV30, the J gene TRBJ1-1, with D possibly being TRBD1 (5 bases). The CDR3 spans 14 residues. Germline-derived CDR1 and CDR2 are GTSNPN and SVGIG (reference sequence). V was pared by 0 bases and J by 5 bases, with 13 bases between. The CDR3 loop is CAWSVPGAGTEAFF. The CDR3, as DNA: TGTGCCTGGAGTGTACCTGGGGCTGGTACTGAAGCTTTCTTT.

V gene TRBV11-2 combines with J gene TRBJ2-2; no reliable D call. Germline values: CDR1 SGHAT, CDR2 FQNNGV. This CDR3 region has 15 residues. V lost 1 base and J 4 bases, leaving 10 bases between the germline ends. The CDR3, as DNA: TGTGCCAGCAGCTTAGTAATCCCGGGCACCGGGGAGCTGTTTTTT. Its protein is CASSLVIPGTGELFF.

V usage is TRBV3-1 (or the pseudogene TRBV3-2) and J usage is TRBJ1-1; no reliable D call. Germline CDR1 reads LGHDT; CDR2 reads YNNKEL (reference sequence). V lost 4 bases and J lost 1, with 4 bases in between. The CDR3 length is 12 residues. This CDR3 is CASSRQNTEAFF. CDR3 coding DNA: TGTGCCAGCAGCCGACAGAACACTGAAGCTTTCTTT.

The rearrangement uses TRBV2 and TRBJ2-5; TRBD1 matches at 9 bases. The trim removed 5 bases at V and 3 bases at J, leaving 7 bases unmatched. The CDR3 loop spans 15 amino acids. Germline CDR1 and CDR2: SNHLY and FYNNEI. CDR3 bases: TGTGCCAGCAGTCTCCAAGGACAGGGGAAAGAGACCCAGTACTTC. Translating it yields CASSLQGQGKETQYF.

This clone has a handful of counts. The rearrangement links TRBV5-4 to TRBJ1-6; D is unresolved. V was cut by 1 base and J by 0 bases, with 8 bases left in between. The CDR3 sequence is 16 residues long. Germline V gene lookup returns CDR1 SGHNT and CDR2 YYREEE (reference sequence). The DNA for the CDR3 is TGTGCCAGCAGCTTGTCCGGTAGCTCCTATAATTCACCCCTCCACTTT. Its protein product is CASSLSGSSYNSPLHF.

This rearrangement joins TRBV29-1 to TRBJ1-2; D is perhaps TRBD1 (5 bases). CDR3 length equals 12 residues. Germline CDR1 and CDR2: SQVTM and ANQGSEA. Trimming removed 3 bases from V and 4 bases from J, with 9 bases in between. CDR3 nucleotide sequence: TGCAGCGTTGACCAGGGAGGCTATGGCTACACCTTC. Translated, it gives CSVDQGGYGYTF. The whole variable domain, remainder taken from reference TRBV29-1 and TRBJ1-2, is SAVISQKPSRDICQRGTSLTIQCQVDSQVTMMFWYRQQPGQSLTLIATANQGSEATYESGFVIDKFPISRPNLTFSTLTVSNMSPEDSSIYLCSVDQGGYGYTFGSGTRLTVV.

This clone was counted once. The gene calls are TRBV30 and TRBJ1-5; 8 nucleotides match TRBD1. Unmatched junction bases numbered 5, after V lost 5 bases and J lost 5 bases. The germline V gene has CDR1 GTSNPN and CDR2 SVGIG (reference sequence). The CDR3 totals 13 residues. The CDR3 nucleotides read TGTGCCTGGGGCAACAGGGGGGATCAGCCCCAGCATTTT. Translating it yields CAWGNRGDQPQHF.